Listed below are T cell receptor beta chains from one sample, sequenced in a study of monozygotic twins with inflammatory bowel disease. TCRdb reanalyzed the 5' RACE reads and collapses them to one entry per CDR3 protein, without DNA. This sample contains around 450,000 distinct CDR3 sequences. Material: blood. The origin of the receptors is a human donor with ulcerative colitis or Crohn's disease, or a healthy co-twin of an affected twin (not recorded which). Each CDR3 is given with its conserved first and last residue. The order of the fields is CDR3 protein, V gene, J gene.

CDR3aa: CASSLTEGVSNQPQHF
v_gene: TRBV28
j_gene: TRBJ1-5

CDR3aa: CASSALRTGKYNEQFF
v_gene: TRBV25-1
j_gene: TRBJ2-1

CDR3aa: CATKPGGDYNEQFF
v_gene: TRBV10-3
j_gene: TRBJ2-1

CDR3aa: CASRIQGSGYTF
v_gene: TRBV2
j_gene: TRBJ1-2

CDR3aa: CSARVPGEYEKLFF
v_gene: TRBV20-1
j_gene: TRBJ1-4

CDR3aa: CASSQERQGIGETQYF
v_gene: TRBV4-1
j_gene: TRBJ2-5

CDR3aa: CASSLARGGTEAFF
v_gene: TRBV7-8
j_gene: TRBJ1-1

CDR3aa: CASSQKVGDQPQHF
v_gene: TRBV3-1
j_gene: TRBJ1-5

CDR3aa: CASSPGSSSDTQYF
v_gene: TRBV5-1
j_gene: TRBJ2-3

CDR3aa: CASSPGQENQPQHF
v_gene: TRBV7-2
j_gene: TRBJ1-5

CDR3aa: CSFGGGADTQYF
v_gene: TRBV29-1
j_gene: TRBJ2-3

CDR3aa: CASSNDRGSNTGELFF
v_gene: TRBV18
j_gene: TRBJ2-2

CDR3aa: CASQGGAANNEQFF
v_gene: TRBV12-3/TRBV12-4
j_gene: TRBJ2-1

CDR3aa: CASRFSGNYNEQFF
v_gene: TRBV28
j_gene: TRBJ2-1

CDR3aa: CASSRQTGFGTEAFF
v_gene: TRBV27
j_gene: TRBJ1-1

CDR3aa: CASSFDGDSYGYTF
v_gene: TRBV5-1
j_gene: TRBJ1-2

CDR3aa: CAGAGISSYEQYF
v_gene: TRBV6-2/TRBV6-3
j_gene: TRBJ2-7

CDR3aa: CASRSRQTTNEKLFF
v_gene: TRBV5-6
j_gene: TRBJ1-4